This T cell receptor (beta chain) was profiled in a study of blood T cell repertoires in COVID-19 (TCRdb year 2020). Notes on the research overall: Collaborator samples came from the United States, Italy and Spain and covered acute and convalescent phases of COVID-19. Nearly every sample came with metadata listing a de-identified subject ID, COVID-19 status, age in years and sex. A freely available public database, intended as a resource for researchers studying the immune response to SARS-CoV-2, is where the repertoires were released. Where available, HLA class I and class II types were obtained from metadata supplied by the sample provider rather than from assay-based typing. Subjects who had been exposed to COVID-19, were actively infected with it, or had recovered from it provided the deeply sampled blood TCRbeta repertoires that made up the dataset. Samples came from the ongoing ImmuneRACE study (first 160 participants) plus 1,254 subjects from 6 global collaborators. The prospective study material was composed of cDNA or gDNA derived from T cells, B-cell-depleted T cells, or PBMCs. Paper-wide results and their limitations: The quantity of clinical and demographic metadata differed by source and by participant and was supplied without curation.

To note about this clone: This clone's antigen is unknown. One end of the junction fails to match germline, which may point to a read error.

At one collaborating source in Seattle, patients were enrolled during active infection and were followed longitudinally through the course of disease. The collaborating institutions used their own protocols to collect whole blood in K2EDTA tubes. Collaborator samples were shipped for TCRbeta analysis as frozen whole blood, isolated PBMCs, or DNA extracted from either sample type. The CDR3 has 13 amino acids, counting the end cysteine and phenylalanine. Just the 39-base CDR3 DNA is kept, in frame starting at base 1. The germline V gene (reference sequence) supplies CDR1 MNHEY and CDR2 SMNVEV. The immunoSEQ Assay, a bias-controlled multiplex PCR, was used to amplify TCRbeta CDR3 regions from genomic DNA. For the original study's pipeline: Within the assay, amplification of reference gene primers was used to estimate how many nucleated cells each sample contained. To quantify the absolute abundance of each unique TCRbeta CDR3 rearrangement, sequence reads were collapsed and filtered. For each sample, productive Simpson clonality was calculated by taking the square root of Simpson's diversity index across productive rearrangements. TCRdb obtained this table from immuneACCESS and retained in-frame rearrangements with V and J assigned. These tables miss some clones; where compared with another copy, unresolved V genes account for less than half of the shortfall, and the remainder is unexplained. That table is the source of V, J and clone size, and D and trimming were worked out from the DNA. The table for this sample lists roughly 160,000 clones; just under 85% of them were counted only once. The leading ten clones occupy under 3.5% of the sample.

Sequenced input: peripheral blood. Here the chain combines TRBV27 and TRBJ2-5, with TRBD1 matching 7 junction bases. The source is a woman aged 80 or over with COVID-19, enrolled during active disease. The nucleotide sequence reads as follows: TGTGCCAGCAGTTGGGACAGCCAAGGGACCCAGTACTTC. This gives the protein CASSWDSQGTQYF.